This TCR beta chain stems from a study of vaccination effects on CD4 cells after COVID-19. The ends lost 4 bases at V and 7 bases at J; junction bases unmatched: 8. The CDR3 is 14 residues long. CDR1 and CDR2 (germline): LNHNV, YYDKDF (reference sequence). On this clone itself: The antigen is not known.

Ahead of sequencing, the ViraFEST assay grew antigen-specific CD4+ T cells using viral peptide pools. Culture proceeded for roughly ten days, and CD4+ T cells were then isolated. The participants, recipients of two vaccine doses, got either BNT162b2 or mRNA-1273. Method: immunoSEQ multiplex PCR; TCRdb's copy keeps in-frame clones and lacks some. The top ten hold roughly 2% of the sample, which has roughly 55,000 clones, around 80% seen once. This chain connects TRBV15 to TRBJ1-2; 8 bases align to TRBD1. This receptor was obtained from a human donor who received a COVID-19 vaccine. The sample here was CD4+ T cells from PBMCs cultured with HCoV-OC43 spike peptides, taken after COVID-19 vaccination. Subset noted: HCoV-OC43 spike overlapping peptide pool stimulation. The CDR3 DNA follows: TGTGCCACCAGCAATCCTCAGGGGGCAGGTGGCTACACCTTC. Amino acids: CATSNPQGAGGYTF.